Reported below is one TCR beta chain. The target antigen is unknown. Germline is not matched at one junction end, which may reflect a read error. The sample is drawn from a study of shared clonotypes between healthy human individuals. The assay was run at deep level. It was 150 to 250 ng DNA, about 30,000 T cell genomes, that sorted-subset replicate PCRs used. Some clones are missing from TCRdb's copy, which holds only in-frame ones; the method was immunoSEQ multiplex PCR. The sample shows roughly 760,000 clones, 74% of them seen only once. Study outcomes and limitations: Donors were few, which limited the genetic and exposure-history diversity represented.

The study drew its donors from healthy HIV-negative adults without recent acute infections or vaccinations. The CDR3 has 10 amino acids. Germline CDR1 is SNHLY and CDR2 is FYNNEI. This chain joins TRBV2 and TRBJ2-1; 7 bases align to TRBD2. Sequencing was carried out using memory CD4+ T cells sorted from blood. Subset denoted: CD45RA-negative fraction. This TCR came from a woman younger than 45 in good health. CDR3 in amino acids: CASSGTTIIF. The CDR3 DNA reads as TGTGCCAGCAGCGGGACTACCATAATCTTC.